A single sample is the source of the 9 T cell receptor beta chains below, sequenced in a study of regulatory T cells in long-lasting Graves disease. Combining iRepertoire HTBI primers with Arm-PCR of CDR3 regions, the authors built TCR beta libraries. From the multiplex PCR reads, TCRdb called clonotypes with MiXCR, one entry per CDR3 protein. The sample contains roughly 440,000 distinct CDR3 sequences, around 15% of which appear only once. The time point was: newly diagnosed GD, antithyroid drugs for less than 3 months. Preparation of the TCR library used RNA extracted from PBMCs. These data were likewise used in another study, on T cells in Graves' hyperthyroidism and ophthalmopathy.

This specimen was peripheral blood mononuclear cells (PBMCs), taken at new diagnosis, from a patient treated with antithyroid drugs. The receptors were gathered from a woman aged 18-29 years with Graves disease.

This clonotype appeared many times. V usage is TRBV9 and J usage is TRBJ2-3; no clear D gene. The germline gives CDR1 SGDLS, CDR2 YYNGEE. Trimming removed 0 bases at V and 2 bases at J, with 7 bases between. This CDR3 spans 14 amino acids. The CDR3: CASSVEGFTDTQYF. For the CDR3, the DNA is TGTGCCAGCAGCGTAGAGGGTTTCACAGATACGCAGTATTTT.

This clonotype was detected many times. V usage is TRBV7-9 and J usage is TRBJ2-1; either TRBD1 or TRBD2 may fit D (5 bases each). Between the trimmed V and J ends, which lost 1 base and 5 bases, there was a span of 9 bases. The CDR3 totals 14 residues. Germline loops: CDR1 SEHNR, CDR2 FQNEAQ (reference sequence). DNA for the CDR3: TGTGCCAGCAGCTTAGGGGGGAGAAACAATGAGCAGTTCTTC. It is translated as CASSLGGRNNEQFF.

This chain connects TRBV7-2 to TRBJ2-7; TRBD2 matches 14 bases. The CDR3 loop spans 16 amino acids. V shed 5 bases, J shed 4 bases, and the junction held 7 bases outside the gene matches. The V gene's germline CDR1 is SGHTA and CDR2 FQGNSA. The CDR3 protein is CASSRSGTSGSYEQYF. CDR3 sequence (DNA): TGTGCCAGCAGCAGGTCCGGGACTAGCGGGAGTTACGAGCAGTACTTC.

This clonotype was seen ten or more times. V is TRBV28 and J is TRBJ1-2; 9 bases line up with TRBD1. Germline V gene sequence: CDR1 MDHEN, CDR2 SYDVKM. V was pared by 3 bases and J by 4 bases, with 3 bases of the junction left unmatched. This CDR3 has 14 residues. The CDR3 bases are TGTGCCAGCAGTTTCCGGGACAGGGTCTATGGCTACACCTTC. Protein: CASSFRDRVYGYTF.

This clonotype appeared many times. The genes are TRBV2 and TRBJ2-1, with TRBD2 matching over 9 bases. V was clipped by 5 bases and J by 5 bases; unmatched bases: 4. Germline-derived CDR1 and CDR2 are SNHLY and FYNNEI. The CDR3 loop spans 14 amino acids. CDR3 residues: CASSSSGVNNEQFF. The CDR3 DNA reads TGTGCCAGCAGTTCTAGCGGGGTAAACAATGAGCAGTTCTTC.

This clonotype was detected many times. V usage is TRBV28 and J usage is TRBJ2-7; D remains unclear. V shed 1 base and J shed 3 bases, with 10 bases lying between them. The germline CDR1 and CDR2 sequences are MDHEN and SYDVKM. The CDR3 covers 14 residues. The CDR3: CASSLYGPSYEQYF. CDR3 bases: TGTGCCAGCAGTTTATACGGCCCTAGCTACGAGCAGTACTTC.

Of note for this clonotype: Sequence at one end of the junction differs from germline and may be a read error. The V and J genes are TRBV3-1 and TRBJ1-2; 12 positions agree with TRBD1. CDR3 length equals 12 residues. CDR1 and CDR2 (germline): LGHDT, YNNKEL (reference sequence). CDR3 loop: CASSQGQGARSF. The CDR3 DNA reads as TGTGCCAGCAGCCAGGGACAGGGGGCCAGATCCTTC.

This clonotype occurred many times. This chain links TRBV30 with TRBJ2-7; 11 nucleotides match TRBD1. This CDR3 spans 14 amino acids. V dropped 2 bases and J dropped 7; count of bases not matched to a gene: 7. Germline V CDR1 and CDR2: GTSNPN, SVGIG (reference sequence). The CDR3 nucleotides read TGTGCCTGGAGTAGTGGACAGGGGGCGTTTGAGCAGTACTTC. Translating gives CAWSSGQGAFEQYF.

This clonotype was observed many times. This rearrangement joins TRBV28 to TRBJ2-7; D possibly corresponds to TRBD1 (7 bases). Germline V gene lookup returns CDR1 MDHEN and CDR2 SYDVKM. Trimming took 11 bases from V and 0 from J, leaving 23 bases between them. The CDR3 runs 16 residues. As DNA, the CDR3 is TGTGCCTCCTCTGGAGGGGGCGGGAAGAGCTCCTACGAGCAGTACTTC. This gives the protein CASSGGGGKSSYEQYF.